The 3 T cell receptor beta chains reported below all come from one sample, sequenced in a study of breast tumors, draining lymph nodes, adjacent tissues. Samples came from axillary lymph nodes draining the breast cancer. MiXCR, applied by TCRdb to the multiplex PCR reads, yields one record per CDR3 protein. The sample comprises some 120,000 distinct CDR3 sequences, about 20% of which are singletons, and roughly 3.5% rests with the top ten. The specimen sequenced was axillary lymph node tissue. The receptors shown here come from a female donor with breast cancer. Some clones in this sample may be carry-over from other donors' samples.

The V call is TRBV6-1, the J call TRBJ2-1, with D perhaps assigned TRBD1 or TRBD2 (6 bases each). With 7 bases removed from V and 9 bases from J, the gap between germline ends came to 16 bases. Germline V gives CDR1 MNHNS, CDR2 SASEGT. This CDR3 spans 13 amino acids. CDR3 residues: CASTEPGGSEQFF. In DNA form, the CDR3 reads TGTGCCAGCACCGAACCCGGGGGCAGTGAGCAGTTCTTC.

At least ten counts were recorded for this clonotype. The chain carries TRBV7-8 and TRBJ2-5, with 8 positions matching TRBD2. Per germline, CDR1 SGHVS and CDR2 FQNEAQ. V lost 5 bases, J lost 4 bases, and 12 bases stayed unmatched. This CDR3 has 16 residues. Here the CDR3 DNA reads TGTGCCAGCAGCCCCGGGGGTAGCGGGATGGGAGAGACCCAGTACTTC. Encoded protein: CASSPGGSGMGETQYF.

J is TRBJ2-2 and V is TRBV19; D unclear. V lost 9 bases and J 6 bases, leaving 14 bases between the germline ends. The CDR3 has 13 amino acids. Germline assignment: CDR1 LNHDA and CDR2 SQIVND (reference sequence). CDR3 amino acids: CASPPQVSGELFF. CDR3 in DNA: TGTGCCAGCCCTCCGCAGGTTTCCGGGGAGCTGTTTTTT.